This TCR beta chain emerged from a study of CD8+CD57+ T cells in acquired aplastic anemia (dated by TCRdb to 2016 to 2018). Regarding the study in general: DNA extracted from sorted CD4+ and CD8+ cells had a mean of about 3.2 ug, with a range of about 0.2 to 30 ug. CD8+CD57+ expansion was defined as a frequency above the mean frequency observed in healthy subjects.

The CDR3 goes from the cysteine to the phenylalanine over 12 residues. Just CDR3 DNA is preserved here, 36 bases in frame from base 1. V is cut by 3 bases and J by 5 bases, and the space between the germline ends is 6 bases. CDR1 KGHDR and CDR2 SFDVKD were looked up in the germline V gene. Findings and caveats that apply to the study as a whole: Patients and healthy controls showed no significant difference in CD8+ Simpson's diversity (P=0.060). Although twenty-nine CD8+ CDR3 sequences were shared by patients and controls, these sequences appeared highly expressed in patients and within the immunodominant clones of patients.

Profiling of TCR beta VDJ combinations and CDR3 sequences used genomic DNA as the template. An Illumina HiSeq 2000 was the platform used for TCR repertoire sequencing. Per the original workflow: TRBV/TRBJ rearrangement plots, CDR3 size and DJ length profiles, and Simpson's diversity index were used to assess repertoires. The most abundant DNA sequence in the deep sequencing data was defined as the immunodominant clone. CDR3 amino acid sequences were screened for sharing across subjects and compared with published repertoires and the VDJdb database. Starting from the raw public reads, TCRdb applied fastp trimming at Q25, assembled clones with MiXCR and retained in-frame beta chains. Under each unique CDR3 protein, matching rows form one entry showing the most common genes and DNA. TCRdb assigned the V and J calls; the authors' analysis was not used. The sample table records more than 150,000 distinct CDR3 sequences; 48% of these occur just once. Clones ranked in the top ten supply 1.8% of the sample.

Flow cytometry had shown CD8+CD57+ cell expansion in the patients selected for sequencing. Severe acquired aplastic anemia was diagnosed in all patients according to International Study of Aplastic Anemia and Agranulocytosis and Camitta criteria. No therapy had been received by the patients at the time of blood sampling. In this study, sorted CD4+ and CD8+ T cells from the blood of healthy subjects and of severe aplastic anemia patients had their TCR repertoires deep-sequenced. Patients were enrolled in the USA under clinicaltrials.gov protocols 00001620, 01623167, 00001397, 00071045, 00081523 and 00961064. Ficoll-Paque density gradient centrifugation was used to isolate peripheral blood mononuclear cells. CD4+ and CD8+ T cells were sorted by FACS or magnetic beads before DNA extraction. In this sample, this clonotype turned up many times. Its antigen remains undetermined. Base quality data are lacking; no much larger clone is found one base away.

The V and J genes are TRBV24-1 and TRBJ1-2; the D gene assignment is ambiguous. The specimen sequenced was sorted CD4+, CD8+, or CD8+CD57+ T cells (not recorded which) from PBMCs. This sequence was found in a human donor with aplastic anemia. The DNA sequence is given as TGTGCCACCAGTGATGGGAGGTATGGCTACACCTTC. Its amino acids are CATSDGRYGYTF.